One T cell receptor beta chain is described in this entry. As yet, its antigen is unknown. Trimming shortened V by 3 bases and J by 2 bases, and 8 bases separated the two germline ends. The CDR3 covers 14 residues. The germline CDR1 and CDR2 sequences are SGDLS and YYNGEE. The time point denotes: technical triplicate 1. This entry comes from a study of neurological immune-mediated disorders. The authors made cDNA by 5'RACE with 10-nucleotide random UMIs. TCRdb re-called the 5' RACE reads through MiXCR, storing one row per CDR3 protein. The repertoire has fewer than 45,000 distinct CDR3 sequences, around 10% of them found once; the top ten carry approximately 3.5%. Study-wide results and limits: It was HTLV-1-associated myelopathy that showed the most TCR clonal expansion, while multiple sclerosis showed the least, falling below healthy controls.

This chain uses TRBV9 with TRBJ2-2; D is possibly TRBD1 (6 bases). Sequencing was performed on PBMCs. The TCR was taken from a man aged 60 to 75 with HTLV-1-associated myelopathy (HAM/TSP). CDR3 bases: TGTGCCAGCAGCGACAGGGTTAACACCGGGGAGCTGTTTTTT. Encoded protein: CASSDRVNTGELFF.